The T cell receptor beta chain under discussion was sequenced for a study of T cells of healthy individuals. The V and J ends lost 6 bases and 4 bases respectively, with 16 bases between them. The CDR3 sequence is 14 residues long. CDR1 SGHVT and CDR2 SQSDAQ come from the germline V gene. This clonotype has a count of ten or more. TCRdb re-analysed the 5' RACE reads in MiXCR, keeping a single row per CDR3 protein. This sample has roughly 87,000 distinct CDR3 sequences, with roughly 15% found just once. This clonotype originated in a human donor in good health. J is TRBJ2-7 and V is TRBV7-4; a possible D gene is TRBD1 (6 bases). Written as DNA, the CDR3 is TGTGCCAGCAGGAGGTCTGGACAGCAATACGAGCAGTACTTC. The encoded protein is CASRRSGQQYEQYF.